This paragraph reports one T cell receptor (beta chain). Antigen: not known. Unique molecular identifiers were present on the cDNA, and a universal primer site came from template switching. TCRdb reprocessed the 5' RACE reads via MiXCR and lists one record per CDR3 protein. This sample yields roughly 1.6 million distinct CDR3 sequences, of which more than 30% are seen a single time; about 0.3% belongs to the top ten. The record originates from a study of identical twins. Germline assignment: CDR1 DFQATT and CDR2 SNEGSKA (reference sequence). The CDR3 loop spans 15 amino acids. The J segment lost 3 bases and the V segment lost 1 base, leaving 7 bases of the junction unmatched. General study points: Within cord blood, abundant beta clonotypes carried fewer insertions, but memory repertoires showed no such trend.

This receptor was identified in a newborn girl in good health. The chain links TRBV20-1 to TRBJ2-7; TRBD2 agrees at 9 bases. The material sequenced was cord blood. CDR3 sequence (DNA): TGCAGTGCTAGAGCGGCTAGCGGGGACCACTACGAGCAGTACTTC. This translates into CSARAASGDHYEQYF.